This passage covers 20 T cell receptor beta chains from one sample sequenced in a study of identical twins. TCRdb reprocessed the 5' RACE reads via MiXCR and lists one record per CDR3 protein. The data contain a few hundred thousand distinct CDR3 sequences, over 8.5% of them seen just once; the ten biggest clones take up roughly 7%. The data were also submitted as part of a second study, on yellow fever vaccine responses in identical twins.

Material for sequencing was CD8+ T cells sorted from blood. These receptors came from a woman between 18 and 29 years old in good health.

This clonotype was detected ten times or more. J is TRBJ2-3 and V is TRBV7-2; tentatively, D is TRBD1 or TRBD2 (5 bases each). CDR1 is SGHTA and CDR2 is FQGNSA in the germline V gene. Trimming left V 5 bases short and J 2 bases short, with 14 bases between. The CDR3 spans 15 residues. The CDR3 DNA follows: TGTGCCAGCAGCCTAACATGGGGGACCACAGATACGCAGTATTTT. It yields the protein CASSLTWGTTDTQYF.

This clonotype was counted a few times. This chain uses TRBV2 with TRBJ2-7, with D possibly TRBD1 on 6 matching bases. V was cut by 4 bases and J by 3 bases, with 22 bases left in between. Per the germline V gene, CDR1 is SNHLY and CDR2 is FYNNEI. This CDR3 has 17 residues. DNA of the CDR3: TGTGCCAGCAGTGGAAGGCCAGGGGCCGGGGTCCTCTACGAGCAGTACTTC. It specifies CASSGRPGAGVLYEQYF.

This clonotype occurred a few times. The DNA for the CDR3 is TGTGCCAGCGGCTTACAGGGGGTAAACACTGAAGCTTTCTTT. Its translation is CASGLQGVNTEAFF. V and J are TRBV3-1 and TRBJ1-1, with 8 positions matching TRBD1. Looked up from germline, CDR1 is LGHDT and CDR2 is YNNKEL (reference sequence). The CDR3 spans 14 residues. V gave up 8 bases and J gave up 2 bases; unmatched junction bases: 7.

This clonotype appeared a few times. The V and J genes are TRBV12-3 or TRBV12-4 and TRBJ2-5, with 10 bases aligning to TRBD2. Losses at the gene ends were 4 bases for V and 0 bases for J; bases not matched to a gene: 5. The CDR3 is made up of 16 amino acids. As DNA, the CDR3 is TGTGCCAGCAGTTCTCTAGCGGGAGCCGACCAAGAGACCCAGTACTTC. Amino acids: CASSSLAGADQETQYF.

The sample holds a few counts of this clonotype. V gene TRBV11-2 combines with J gene TRBJ2-7, with 7 positions matching TRBD1. The CDR3 contains 15 residues. CDR1 and CDR2 from the germline V gene are SGHAT and FQNNGV. J lost 5 bases, V lost 4 bases, and 11 bases had no gene match. DNA for the CDR3: TGTGCCAGCAGCTACGGGACAGCGGAAATGAACGAGCAGTACTTC. Translating gives CASSYGTAEMNEQYF.

This clonotype was observed many times. The chain employs TRBV6-1 and TRBJ1-2; D not resolved. V shed 6 bases and J shed 0 bases, with 17 bases lying between them. Germline V gives CDR1 MNHNS, CDR2 SASEGT. The length of the CDR3 is 16 residues. In nucleotides, the CDR3 is TGTGCCAGCAGATTCACGGCAGAAACTTCTAACTATGGCTACACCTTC. Protein sequence: CASRFTAETSNYGYTF.

The CDR3 bases are TGTGCCACCTTTCCCACGGTCGGTATCACAGATACGCAGTATTTT. Protein sequence: CATFPTVGITDTQYF. This chain uses TRBV7-9 with TRBJ2-3; D remains unclear. Germline-derived CDR1 and CDR2 are SEHNR and FQNEAQ (reference sequence). V was trimmed by 10 bases and J by 2 bases, leaving 19 bases between them. The CDR3 totals 15 residues.

This chain uses TRBV4-1 with TRBJ2-2, with TRBD1 identical over 8 bases. V gave up 8 bases and J gave up 1 base; unmatched junction bases: 6. The CDR3 length is 15 residues. Germline V lookup: CDR1 MGHRA, CDR2 YSYEKL. In nucleotides, the CDR3 is TGCGCCAGCGCGGACAGGGTTATGAACACCGGGGAGCTGTTTTTT. Its translation is CASADRVMNTGELFF.

This clonotype has ten or more counts. V is TRBV6-5 and J is TRBJ2-1; no firm D call. Per germline, CDR1 MNHEY and CDR2 SVGAGI. The CDR3 runs 15 residues. Trimming shortened V by 2 bases and J by 4 bases, and 12 bases separated the two germline ends. The CDR3 reads CASSYLESGYNEQFF. DNA of the CDR3: TGTGCCAGCAGTTACCTTGAGTCCGGGTACAATGAGCAGTTCTTC.

The table lists this clonotype with many counts. This chain joins TRBV3-1 and TRBJ2-2; 9 positions match TRBD1. The CDR3 covers 16 residues. Germline loops: CDR1 LGHDT, CDR2 YNNKEL (reference sequence). V lost 7 bases to trimming and J lost 6 bases; unmatched junction nucleotides: 12. CDR3 coding DNA: TGTGCCAGCAAAATTACAGGGGGCAAGTACGCCGGGGAGCTGTTTTTT. Its protein product is CASKITGGKYAGELFF.

This clonotype was recorded many times. The chain couples TRBV12-5 to TRBJ2-1; the D gene is possibly TRBD2 (5 bases). V was cut by 4 bases and J by 10 bases, with 11 bases left in between. The CDR3 sequence is 12 residues long. The germline gives CDR1 LGHNT, CDR2 FRNRAP. The CDR3 spells CASGSKRTEQFF. In nucleotides, the CDR3 is TGTGCTAGTGGTTCAAAGCGGACCGAGCAGTTCTTC.

In its sample, this clonotype was seen a few times. The rearrangement joins TRBV7-9 to TRBJ2-5; D is ambiguous. The CDR3 has 15 amino acids. Germline loops: CDR1 SEHNR, CDR2 FQNEAQ (reference sequence). Trimming cost V 4 bases and J 0 bases, with 12 bases left between them. The DNA for the CDR3 is TGTGCCAGCAGCTCCAATCACTACCACCAAGAGACCCAGTACTTC. Protein: CASSSNHYHQETQYF.

This clonotype was seen ten or more times. This chain connects TRBV2 to TRBJ2-3; no definite D call. There are 11 residues in the CDR3. Germline lookup yields CDR1 SNHLY and CDR2 FYNNEI. V was shortened by 10 bases and J by 4 bases, with 9 bases between the two germline ends. The CDR3 sequence is CATRGADTQYF. As DNA, the CDR3 is TGTGCCACCCGAGGCGCAGATACGCAGTATTTT.

This clonotype appeared many times. The chain employs TRBV7-9 and TRBJ2-1; D not certain. The CDR3 runs to 17 residues. Germline loops: CDR1 SEHNR, CDR2 FQNEAQ (reference sequence). Trimming took 3 bases from V and 6 from J, leaving 21 bases between them. Written as DNA, the CDR3 is TGTGCCAGCAGCTTTTTAATAGCCGGCCTCGGTGGCAATGAGCAGTTCTTC. Protein: CASSFLIAGLGGNEQFF.

This clonotype was observed a handful of times. The gene calls are TRBV15 and TRBJ2-3; D remains ambiguous. The V gene lost 5 bases and the J gene lost 7 bases, with 13 bases spanning the gap. Looked up from germline, CDR1 is LNHNV and CDR2 is YYDKDF (reference sequence). This CDR3 is built from 13 residues. This CDR3 is CATSSRTGNTQYF. CDR3 nucleotide sequence: TGTGCCACCAGCTCCCGGACGGGTAATACGCAGTATTTT.

J is TRBJ2-7 and V is TRBV6-2 or TRBV6-3, with a tentative D call TRBD2 (5 bases). This CDR3 is built from 15 residues. V lost 6 bases to trimming and J lost 0 bases, with 15 bases between them. Looked up from germline, CDR1 is MNHEY and CDR2 is SVGEGT. The CDR3 reads CASSRTVGSSYEQYF. CDR3 bases: TGTGCCAGCAGCCGGACCGTGGGGAGCTCCTACGAGCAGTACTTC.

This clonotype occurred a few times. The chain recombines TRBV5-1 with TRBJ1-2; no reliable D call. The germline CDR1 and CDR2 sequences are SGHRS and YFSETQ. The CDR3 is made up of 15 amino acids. V was trimmed by 0 bases and J by 2 bases, leaving 11 bases between them. The CDR3 protein is CASSLDMGLNYGYTF. In nucleotides, the CDR3 is TGCGCCAGCAGCTTGGATATGGGATTAAACTATGGCTACACCTTC.

This clonotype showed up just a few times. The chain is built from TRBV9 and TRBJ2-7; 11 bases align to TRBD2. This CDR3 contains 16 residues. The germline V gene has CDR1 SGDLS and CDR2 YYNGEE. J gave up 0 bases and V 2 bases, and 4 bases lay outside the gene matches. The CDR3 protein is CASSVGTSGASYEQYF. The CDR3 coding sequence is TGTGCCAGCAGCGTCGGGACTAGCGGAGCCTCCTACGAGCAGTACTTC.

The chain joins TRBV7-8 to TRBJ2-1, with 10 bases aligning to TRBD2. Germline CDR1 is SGHVS and CDR2 is FQNEAQ. The CDR3 consists of 18 residues. J gave up 4 bases and V 5 bases, and 14 bases lay outside the gene matches. The CDR3 protein is CASSPPYLSGRGYNEQFF. Written as DNA, the CDR3 is TGTGCCAGCAGCCCCCCGTACTTGAGCGGGAGGGGATACAATGAGCAGTTCTTC.

Many counts were recorded for this clonotype. The V and J genes are TRBV28 and TRBJ2-7; perhaps TRBD2 as D (6 bases). Trimming pared 6 bases from V and 4 bases from J, leaving 16 bases between. The germline CDR1 and CDR2 sequences are MDHEN and SYDVKM. The CDR3 covers 14 residues. This CDR3 reads CASRDLDGGYEQYF. CDR3 bases: TGTGCCAGCAGGGACCTAGACGGAGGGTACGAGCAGTACTTC. Together with reference TRBV28 and TRBJ2-7, the CDR3 gives the full variable domain: DVKVTQSSRYLVKRTGEKVFLECVQDMDHENMFWYRQDPGLGLRLIYFSYDVKMKEKGDIPEGYSVSREKKERFSLILESASTNQTSMYLCASRDLDGGYEQYFGPGTRLTVT.